Below are 32 T cell receptor beta chains sequenced from a single sample in a study of human T cells and chemical hapten exposure. TCRdb analysed the RACE reads with MiXCR anew, one entry per CDR3 protein. The sample lists some 330,000 distinct CDR3 sequences, 5.5% seen once, with under 9.5% in the top ten. Indicated time point: pre-sensitization, week 0. The treatment here: therapeutic diphenylcyclopropenone sensitization with weekly scalp DPC. This material consisted of whole blood, taken in connection with sensitization to the hapten diphenylcyclopropenone (DPC). The receptors were sampled from a woman aged 18-30 years with alopecia areata. Some clones in this sample may be carry-over from other donors' samples.

This clonotype turned up a few times. The V and J genes are TRBV9 and TRBJ2-1, with a weak D call TRBD2 (5 bases). The germline V gene encodes CDR1 SGDLS and CDR2 YYNGEE. CDR3 length equals 16 residues. V was shortened by 3 bases and J by 4 bases, with 17 bases between the two germline ends. In DNA form, the CDR3 reads TGTGCCAGCAGCGCCAGGACTTCACTTCGTTACAATGAGCAGTTCTTC. Its translation is CASSARTSLRYNEQFF. Full variable domain (remainder filled in from reference TRBV9 and TRBJ2-1): DSGVTQTPKHLITATGQRVTLRCSPRSGDLSVYWYQQSLDQGLQFLIQYYNGEERAKGNILERFSAQQFPDLHSELNLSSLELGDSALYFCASSARTSLRYNEQFFGPGTRLTVL.

This clonotype was recorded a few times. V and J are TRBV7-9 and TRBJ2-2; the match to TRBD1 covers 7 bases. V dropped 5 bases and J dropped 3; count of bases not matched to a gene: 3. CDR3 length equals 14 residues. The V gene's germline CDR1 is SEHNR and CDR2 FQNEAQ (reference sequence). In DNA, the CDR3 is TGTGCCAGCAGCCCAGGACAGGACACCGGGGAGCTGTTTTTT. Translating gives CASSPGQDTGELFF. The variable domain in full, completed from reference TRBV7-9 and TRBJ2-2, reads DTGVSQNPRHKITKRGQNVTFRCDPISEHNRLYWYRQTLGQGPEFLTYFQNEAQLEKSRLLSDRFSAERPKGSFSTLEIQRTEQGDSAMYLCASSPGQDTGELFFGEGSRLTVL.

This clonotype showed up just a few times. The CDR3 reads CSARDRASYGYTF. The DNA for the CDR3 is TGCAGTGCTAGAGACAGGGCCTCCTATGGCTACACCTTC. The chain is built from TRBV20-1 and TRBJ1-2, with D perhaps TRBD1 (5 bases). This CDR3 is 13 amino acids long. V dropped 0 bases and J dropped 4 bases, with 9 bases sitting between them. Germline V CDR1 and CDR2: DFQATT, SNEGSKA (reference sequence).

A few counts support this clonotype. The J gene is TRBJ2-3, the V gene TRBV20-1; D remains unclear. V lost 6 bases and J lost 2, with 21 bases in between. Germline-derived CDR1 and CDR2 are DFQATT and SNEGSKA (reference sequence). This CDR3 comprises 16 residues. The CDR3 nucleotides read TGCAGTGCGGCCAGAGTGGCGTCCGGATCCACAGATACGCAGTATTTT. It is translated as CSAARVASGSTDTQYF.

This clonotype was picked up a small number of times. The V and J genes are TRBV12-5 and TRBJ2-1; D ambiguous. Trimming removed 8 bases from V and 4 bases from J, with 15 bases in between. This CDR3 spans 14 amino acids. The germline CDR1 and CDR2 sequences are LGHNT and FRNRAP. CDR3 residues: CASCGKTPYNEQFF. The CDR3 DNA is TGTGCTAGTTGCGGCAAGACCCCTTACAATGAGCAGTTCTTC. Full variable domain (outside the CDR3, taken from reference TRBV12-5 and TRBJ2-1): DARVTQTPRHKVTEMGQEVTMRCQPILGHNTVFWYRQTMMQGLELLAYFRNRAPLDDSGMPKDRFSAEMPDATLATLKIQPSEPRDSAVYFCASCGKTPYNEQFFGPGTRLTVL.

This clonotype was found many times. The V call is TRBV20-1, the J call TRBJ2-3; 12 nucleotides align to TRBD2. This CDR3 region has 17 residues. V shed 6 bases, J shed 0 bases, and the junction held 10 bases outside the gene matches. Germline V lookup: CDR1 DFQATT, CDR2 SNEGSKA (reference sequence). DNA of the CDR3: TGCAGTGCCCCCCCTGCTAGCGGGGGGGCTAGCACAGATACGCAGTATTTT. Residues: CSAPPASGGASTDTQYF.

This clonotype has at least ten counts. The V gene is TRBV20-1, the J gene TRBJ2-7, with 7 bases fitting TRBD2. The V gene's germline CDR1 is DFQATT and CDR2 SNEGSKA (reference sequence). The CDR3 sequence is 14 residues long. The trim removed 5 bases at V and 0 bases at J, leaving 7 bases unmatched. CDR3 sequence reads: CSAARTSFSYEQYF. In DNA form, the CDR3 reads TGCAGTGCTGCCAGGACTAGTTTCTCCTACGAGCAGTACTTC.

This clonotype came up a few times. The rearrangement uses TRBV27 and TRBJ1-4; D gene unclear. This CDR3 is 12 amino acids long. V was trimmed by 4 bases and J by 8 bases, leaving 8 bases between them. Germline CDR1 is MNHEY and CDR2 is SMNVEV (reference sequence). In nucleotides, the CDR3 is TGTGCCAGCAGTTCCCGGCGGGAAAAACTGTTTTTT. Protein product: CASSSRREKLFF.

At least ten counts were recorded for this clonotype. The chain is built from TRBV4-3 and TRBJ2-6; no reliable D call. V was cut by 0 bases and J by 2 bases, with 5 bases left in between. Germline-derived CDR1 and CDR2 are LGHNA and YSLEER. The CDR3 runs 15 residues. In DNA form, the CDR3 reads TGCGCCAGCAGCCAAGAGGCGGCTGGGGCCAACGTCCTGACTTTC. It yields the protein CASSQEAAGANVLTF.

The rearrangement uses TRBV27 and TRBJ2-3; TRBD1 might be the D (5 bases). The germline CDR1 and CDR2 sequences are MNHEY and SMNVEV (reference sequence). This CDR3 is 14 amino acids long. V was shortened by 6 bases and J by 4 bases, with 14 bases between the two germline ends. This chain's CDR3 is CASREDTGPDTQYF. Written as DNA, the CDR3 is TGTGCCAGCAGAGAGGACACCGGCCCAGATACGCAGTATTTT.

The chain uses TRBV12-3 or TRBV12-4 and TRBJ2-5; 11 nucleotides align to TRBD2. Germline trimming cut 3 bases from V and 4 bases from J; bases unmatched to any gene: 10. The CDR3 totals 17 residues. The CDR3 DNA sequence: TGTGCCAGCAGTTTGAAGGGTAGCGGGGGGGCCGGAGAGACCCAGTACTTC. Its translation: CASSLKGSGGAGETQYF.

This clonotype was counted many times. The rearrangement links TRBV7-2 to TRBJ1-1, with a possible D match to TRBD1 (5 bases). The CDR3 extends over 14 amino acids. The germline gives CDR1 SGHTA, CDR2 FQGNSA. Trimming removed 5 bases from V and 4 bases from J, with 14 bases in between. The CDR3, as DNA: TGTGCCAGCAGCCAACGGGCGGGGGGCACTGAAGCTTTCTTT. Amino acids: CASSQRAGGTEAFF.

This clonotype was found a few times. This chain links TRBV5-6 with TRBJ2-7; 9 bases align to TRBD1. The CDR3 runs to 14 residues. Trimming at V came to 5 bases and at J to 6 bases, leaving 9 bases not matched to a gene. Germline V gene sequence: CDR1 SGHDT, CDR2 YYEEEE. The CDR3 is CASSRRQGGAEQYF. As DNA, the CDR3 is TGTGCCAGCAGTCGGAGACAGGGGGGAGCCGAGCAGTACTTC.

The chain has TRBV6-6 and TRBJ2-3, with 8 bases matching TRBD2. V shed 0 bases and J 0 bases; nucleotides not matched to a gene: 5. The CDR3 has 17 amino acids. Germline CDR1 is MNHNY and CDR2 is SVGAGI (reference sequence). The CDR3 sequence: CASSYSTGGGSTDTQYF. The CDR3 DNA sequence: TGTGCCAGCAGTTACTCCACCGGCGGGGGGAGCACAGATACGCAGTATTTT.

The rearrangement links TRBV20-1 to TRBJ1-1; 8 bases are a match to TRBD1. Unmatched junction bases numbered 3, after V lost 3 bases and J lost 3 bases. Germline assignment: CDR1 DFQATT and CDR2 SNEGSKA (reference sequence). This CDR3 has 13 residues. As DNA, the CDR3 is TGCAGTGCTAGCCCGGACAGGGACACTGAAGCTTTCTTT. This gives the protein CSASPDRDTEAFF.

This clonotype was counted a few times. The rearrangement uses TRBV12-5 and TRBJ1-1; the D is unclear. The CDR3 loop spans 14 amino acids. V lost 1 base, J lost 1 base, and 7 bases lay in between. Germline loops: CDR1 LGHNT, CDR2 FRNRAP. This CDR3 is CASGLGPPNTEAFF. DNA for the CDR3: TGTGCTAGTGGTTTGGGACCCCCGAACACTGAAGCTTTCTTT.

This clonotype appeared many times. The chain employs TRBV3-1 and TRBJ1-3; D is uncertain. Germline CDR1 reads LGHDT; CDR2 reads YNNKEL (reference sequence). With 2 bases removed from V and 3 bases from J, the gap between germline ends came to 8 bases. The CDR3 has 14 residues. The CDR3 nucleotides are TGTGCCAGCAGCCAATCATCTGTTGGAAACACCATATATTTT. Residues: CASSQSSVGNTIYF.

This clonotype was counted between two and nine times. V and J are TRBV20-1 and TRBJ1-5; TRBD1 matches at 10 bases. V shed 4 bases, J shed 6 bases, and the junction held 3 bases outside the gene matches. Germline V CDR1 and CDR2: DFQATT, SNEGSKA (reference sequence). The CDR3 runs to 13 residues. This chain's CDR3 is CSAIRQGAQPQHF. The CDR3 DNA is TGCAGTGCTATAAGACAGGGGGCTCAGCCCCAGCATTTT.

A few counts support this clonotype. The rearrangement links TRBV4-2 to TRBJ1-1; D may be TRBD1 (5 bases). This CDR3 region has 14 residues. The V end was cut by 8 bases, the J end by 3 bases, with 16 bases between. In germline, CDR1 is LGHNA, CDR2 YNFKEQ. The CDR3 DNA reads TGTGCCAGCCAAGGCCTGGGGCAGGACACTGAAGCTTTCTTT. Translation gives CASQGLGQDTEAFF.

This clonotype has just one count. A much larger clonotype is one base distant, so this may be a read error. This chain links TRBV6-2 or TRBV6-3 with TRBJ1-1; TRBD1 matches at 7 bases. The CDR3 is made up of 17 amino acids. Trimming at V came to 5 bases and at J to 2 bases, leaving 14 bases not matched to a gene. Germline V gives CDR1 MNHEY, CDR2 SVGEGT. CDR3 coding DNA: TGTGCCAGCAGTCAATTAACCCCAGGACAGGACAACACTGAAGCTTTCTTT. It encodes CASSQLTPGQDNTEAFF.

This clonotype was seen only a few times. J is TRBJ1-5 and V is TRBV4-2; 9 bases fit TRBD1. Germline CDR1 LGHNA, CDR2 YNFKEQ. V was clipped by 0 bases and J by 6 bases; unmatched bases: 3. This CDR3 is built from 15 residues. This CDR3 reads CASSQDAQGAQPQHF. The DNA for the CDR3 is TGTGCCAGCAGCCAAGATGCACAGGGGGCTCAGCCCCAGCATTTT.

This clonotype was observed at least ten times. The genes are TRBV7-9 and TRBJ1-1; unclear D gene. This CDR3 region has 14 residues. Deletions cut 3 bases from V and 1 base from J, with 9 bases between. Per germline, CDR1 SEHNR and CDR2 FQNEAQ (reference sequence). The CDR3 region is CASSFSQANTEAFF. The DNA for the CDR3 is TGTGCCAGCAGCTTTAGTCAGGCGAACACTGAAGCTTTCTTT.

At least ten counts were recorded for this clonotype. CDR3: CSARGGEDTQYF. The CDR3 DNA is TGCAGTGCGCGGGGGGGTGAAGATACGCAGTATTTT. The chain links TRBV20-1 to TRBJ2-3; 9 bases are a match to TRBD2. Germline V lookup: CDR1 DFQATT, CDR2 SNEGSKA (reference sequence). Trimming took 6 bases from V and 5 from J; bases not matched to a gene: 3. This CDR3 comprises 12 residues.

The V gene is TRBV7-9, the J gene TRBJ1-1, with unresolved D. V shed 2 bases and J shed 4 bases, with 29 bases lying between them. The CDR3 is made up of 20 amino acids. Germline CDR1 is SEHNR and CDR2 is FQNEAQ (reference sequence). CDR3 sequence (DNA): TGTGCCAGCAGCTTAAGGGTTCATGGACGAGGATTGGCCTGGAGCACTGAAGCTTTCTTT. This encodes CASSLRVHGRGLAWSTEAFF.

This clonotype was recorded at least ten times. The chain carries TRBV10-3 and TRBJ2-1; no definite D call. Germline V gene sequence: CDR1 ENHRY, CDR2 SYGVKD. The V gene lost 0 bases and the J gene lost 6 bases, with 6 bases spanning the gap. This CDR3 has 13 residues. In nucleotides, the CDR3 is TGTGCCATCAGTGAGTCGCTGGGCAATGAGCAGTTCTTC. Its translation: CAISESLGNEQFF.

This clonotype was counted between two and nine times. V and J are TRBV7-9 and TRBJ2-7, with D unresolved. The CDR3 covers 12 residues. V was clipped by 5 bases and J by 6 bases, with 11 bases between them. From germline, CDR1 is SEHNR and CDR2 FQNEAQ (reference sequence). The CDR3 loop reads CASSPPSLEQYF. CDR3 sequence (DNA): TGTGCCAGCAGCCCTCCTTCCCTCGAGCAGTACTTC.

A few counts support this clonotype. This chain connects TRBV5-1 to TRBJ1-1; D may be TRBD1 (5 bases). The CDR3 extends over 12 amino acids. CDR1 and CDR2 (germline): SGHRS, YFSETQ. The V gene lost 0 bases and the J gene lost 7 bases, with 7 bases spanning the gap. This CDR3 reads CASSLGGVEAFF. The CDR3 region has the DNA TGCGCCAGCAGCTTGGGAGGGGTTGAAGCTTTCTTT.

This clonotype was counted at least ten times. This chain links TRBV7-2 with TRBJ2-3; D call uncertain. V lost 3 bases, J lost 2 bases, and 6 bases lay in between. Germline assignment: CDR1 SGHTA and CDR2 FQGNSA. The CDR3 spans 13 residues. CDR3 sequence (DNA): TGTGCCAGCAGCTTCGGTCTCACAGATACGCAGTATTTT. This sequence encodes CASSFGLTDTQYF.

J is TRBJ1-5 and V is TRBV5-1; a possible D gene is TRBD1 (5 bases). The germline V and J ends were trimmed by 5 bases and 6 bases, with 15 bases remaining between them. The CDR3 has 14 residues. In germline, CDR1 is SGHRS, CDR2 YFSETQ. CDR3 in amino acids: CASSSGSGGQPQHF. CDR3 in DNA: TGCGCCAGCAGTTCAGGTTCGGGGGGTCAGCCCCAGCATTTT.

V gene TRBV24-1 combines with J gene TRBJ1-2; 9 bases fit TRBD1. The V segment lost 7 bases and the J segment 8 bases; nucleotides outside the gene matches: 13. CDR1 is KGHDR, CDR2 SFDVKD, per germline. The CDR3 spans 15 residues. CDR3 sequence reads: CATSPNTGGVGGYTF. In DNA form, the CDR3 reads TGTGCCACCAGCCCTAATACAGGGGGCGTAGGGGGCTACACCTTC.

This clonotype has a handful of counts. This rearrangement joins TRBV7-2 to TRBJ1-1, with unresolved D. CDR1 and CDR2 from the germline V gene are SGHTA and FQGNSA. The CDR3 has 15 residues. Trimming left V 0 bases short and J 3 bases short, with 11 bases between. CDR3 bases: TGTGCCAGCAGCTTAGCATCATCCCCTCACACTGAAGCTTTCTTT. Its protein product is CASSLASSPHTEAFF.

This clonotype was picked up many times. The chain couples TRBV5-5 to TRBJ2-7; D remains ambiguous. Germline loops: CDR1 SGHKS, CDR2 YYEKEE (reference sequence). The CDR3 runs 12 residues. Deletions cut 1 base from V and 2 bases from J, with 4 bases between. The CDR3 nucleotides read TGTGCCAGCAGCTTGCCCCCCTACGAGCAGTACTTC. This gives the protein CASSLPPYEQYF.